This T cell receptor beta chain comes out of a study of blood T cells in healthy people across ages. Combining a sample-barcoded 5' primer with a J-beta primer mix, a second PCR ran for 7 to 11 cycles. TCRdb independently ran MiXCR on the 5' RACE reads; one entry per CDR3 protein. The profile shows roughly 1.4 million distinct CDR3 sequences, 59% of them singletons. The germline gives CDR1 LNHNV, CDR2 YYDKDF (reference sequence). The CDR3 totals 16 residues. Trimming left V 1 base short and J 2 bases short, with 11 bases between. The sample was blood. This clonotype originated in a man aged 18-30 years in good health. The chain couples TRBV15 to TRBJ1-4, with D perhaps TRBD1 (5 bases). For the CDR3, the DNA is TGTGCCACCAGCAGAGGCCGGAGGGGCACTAATGAAAAACTGTTTTTT. As protein: CATSRGRRGTNEKLFF.